The clone carrying this T cell receptor (beta chain) has a handful of counts. Original analysis: Estimation of nucleated cell counts was performed using reference gene primer amplification. Produced via immunoSEQ multiplex PCR; TCRdb's table is partial and in-frame only. Clone size and V and J calls were adopted from that table, with D and trimming inferred from the DNA. The sample records some 97,000 clones, about 90% being singletons. The sample originates from a study of blood T cell repertoires in COVID-19. About the study: The United States, Italy and Spain provided the acute and convalescent COVID-19 samples. The analysed material was cDNA or gDNA that came from T cells, B-cell-depleted T cells, or PBMCs.

This TCR came from a human donor in a cohort sampled during active COVID-19. The source material was peripheral blood.

The CDR3 loop reads CASSWNPGTGISSQPQHF. In nucleotides, the CDR3 is TGTGCCAGCAGCTGGAATCCCGGGACAGGGATTTCAAGTCAGCCCCAGCATTTT. V usage is TRBV5-5 and J usage is TRBJ1-5; 9 nucleotides match TRBD1. With V trimmed by 3 bases and J by 6 bases, 16 bases remained unmatched. Germline V gene data show CDR1 as SGHKS and CDR2 as YYEKEE (reference sequence). The CDR3 runs 18 residues. Drawing the rest from reference TRBV5-5 and TRBJ1-5, the complete variable domain is DAGVTQSPTHLIKTRGQQVTLRCSPISGHKSVSWYQQVLGQGPQFIFQYYEKEERGRGNFPDRFSARQFPNYSSELNVNALLLGDSALYLCASSWNPGTGISSQPQHFGDGTRLSIL.